A selection of T cell receptor beta chains follows, all from one sample in a study of patients and donors after allogeneic stem cell transplantation. TCRdb ran MiXCR on the RT-PCR reads and lists one entry per CDR3 protein. The table lists 150,000 to 200,000 distinct CDR3 sequences, roughly 22% of them singletons. The source material was blood, either unsorted or a sorted T cell fraction (not recorded which). The receptors derive from a human donor who was either an allogeneic HSCT recipient or a stem cell or donor lymphocyte infusion donor (not recorded which). It is not recorded whose cells these are; they may come from a transplant donor. The CDR3 runs from the conserved cysteine through the conserved F or W. The D gene is left open where the match is weak. A clone size is listed for some rows: how often the clone was seen (once, few, many), or a class if it is expanded.

v_gene	j_gene	d_gene	abundance	CDR3nt	CDR3aa
TRBV5-1	TRBJ2-1	TRBD1	few	TGCGCCAGCAGCTTTGAAGCGGGACAGGGGGCCTATGAGCAGTTCTTC	CASSFEAGQGAYEQFF
TRBV7-6	TRBJ1-2	TRBD1	-	TGTGCCAGCAGCTCTTATGACAGGGCTTTTGACTACACCTTC	CASSSYDRAFDYTF
TRBV7-9	TRBJ2-7	TRBD1	few	TGTGCCAGCAGCTTAGGAACGGGACAGGGGTTAAACGAGCAGTACTTC	CASSLGTGQGLNEQYF
TRBV5-5	TRBJ1-6	-	few	TGTGCCAGCAGCCGGGACGGAAATTCACCCCTCCACTTT	CASSRDGNSPLHF
TRBV5-1	TRBJ1-5	-	-	TGCGCCAGCAGCTTGGAGGGGCACCAGCCCCAGCATTTT	CASSLEGHQPQHF
TRBV20-1	TRBJ2-7	-	-	TGCAGTGCCAGGGAGGACAGCTACTACGAGCAGTACTTC	CSAREDSYYEQYF
TRBV20-1	TRBJ2-7	TRBD1	few	TGCAGTGCTAGTACCTCGGGACAGGGTGAATACGAGCAGTACTTC	CSASTSGQGEYEQYF
TRBV11-3	TRBJ2-3	-	few	TGTGCCAGCAGCTTAGATTGGGCCACAGATACGCAGTATTTT	CASSLDWATDTQYF
TRBV15	TRBJ2-4	-	-	TGTGCCACCAGCCAGAACAGGGTTAGAAACATTCAGTACTTC	CATSQNRVRNIQYF
TRBV7-9	TRBJ2-3	-	-	TGTGCCAGCAGCTTAGCTCGGGACAAGAGAAGCACAGATACGCAGTATTTT	CASSLARDKRSTDTQYF
TRBV18	TRBJ1-1	TRBD1	few	TGTGCCAGCTCACCGGGTTTGACAGGGGGCTACACTGAAGCTTTCTTT	CASSPGLTGGYTEAFF
TRBV7-8	TRBJ2-1	TRBD1	-	TGTGCCAGCAGCTTAGTACAGGGGACCAATGAGCAGTTCTTC	CASSLVQGTNEQFF
TRBV10-2	TRBJ2-2	-	-	TGCGCCAGCCTTGAAGTCGGGGAGCTGTTTTTT	CASLEVGELFF
TRBV29-1	TRBJ1-2	-	few	TGCAGCGTCTATACAGTCCCCTATGGCTACACCTTC	CSVYTVPYGYTF
TRBV7-2	TRBJ2-2	-	-	TGTGCCAGCAGCTGCAGACAGGCCCCAAAGAACACCGGGGAGCTGTTTTTT	CASSCRQAPKNTGELFF
TRBV7-2	TRBJ1-2	-	-	TGTGCCAGCAGCTTAGATTTGATCGGCTACACCTTC	CASSLDLIGYTF
TRBV24-1	TRBJ1-5	-	few	TGTGCCACCAGTGATTTGTACAGGGATCAGCCCCAGCATTTT	CATSDLYRDQPQHF
TRBV7-8	TRBJ1-5	-	many	TGTGCCAGCTCGGGGAGGGGAAGCAATCAGCCCCAGCATTTT	CASSGRGSNQPQHF
TRBV19	TRBJ2-2	-	-	TGTGCCAGTAGTATCAGGCAGACCGGGGAGCTGTTTTTT	CASSIRQTGELFF
TRBV10-3	TRBJ2-7	-	few	TGTGCCATCAGTGACTCGAGCTCCTACGAGCAGTACTTC	CAISDSSSYEQYF
TRBV29-1	TRBJ2-7	-	few	TGCAGCGTTGAAGATTGGCAGGGGTCCTACGAGCAGTACTTC	CSVEDWQGSYEQYF
TRBV7-2	TRBJ1-2	-	-	TGTGCCAGCAGCTTAGTGTCAGGTCCTAACTATGGCTACACCTTC	CASSLVSGPNYGYTF
TRBV13	TRBJ2-7	TRBD1	few	TGTGCCAGCAGCCCACAGGGGGCCACCTACGAGCAGTACTTC	CASSPQGATYEQYF
TRBV18	TRBJ2-7	-	-	TGTGCCAGCTCACCACCGGGTGGTTCGGACAGCCACTACGAGCAGTACTTC	CASSPPGGSDSHYEQYF
TRBV7-6	TRBJ1-1	-	-	TGTGCCAGCAGCCTGGGGCCGCTCCTTCCAGCTTTCTTT	CASSLGPLLPAFF
TRBV12-3/TRBV12-4	TRBJ2-1	-	-	TGTGCCAGCAGAAACAGATACAATGAGCAGTTCTTC	CASRNRYNEQFF
TRBV6-2/TRBV6-3	TRBJ2-7	TRBD2	-	TGTGCCAGCAGTACTAGCGGGTCCTACGAGCAGTACTTC	CASSTSGSYEQYF
TRBV29-1	TRBJ1-4	-	few	TGCAGCGTCGGGGAGACTATACACGAAAAACTGTTTTTT	CSVGETIHEKLFF
TRBV12-3/TRBV12-4	TRBJ1-4	-	many	TGTGCCAGCAACCCAGGGCTAACTAATGAAAAACTGTTTTTT	CASNPGLTNEKLFF
TRBV20-1	TRBJ1-1	-	few	TGCAGGGCTACGGACCCCGGGGCTGAAGCTTTCTTT	CRATDPGAEAFF
TRBV4-3	TRBJ2-7	-	-	TGCGCCAGCAGCCATTGGGTTTTAGCTCCTGGGTACGAGCAGTACTTC	CASSHWVLAPGYEQYF
TRBV3-1	TRBJ2-5	-	few	TGTGCCAGCAGCCTTCGTCACAGGGATCAAGAGACCCAGTACTTC	CASSLRHRDQETQYF
TRBV4-3	TRBJ2-3	-	once	TGCGCCAGCAGCCAAAGCTTTAGAAGCACAGATACGCAGTATTTT	CASSQSFRSTDTQYF
TRBV4-2	TRBJ2-7	-	few	TGTGCCAGCAGCCCCAGGTCAGGGATCTACGAGCAGTACTTC	CASSPRSGIYEQYF
TRBV12-3/TRBV12-4	TRBJ2-3	TRBD2	-	TGTGCCAGCAGTTTAGGAGCGGGAAGCACAGATACGCAGTATTTT	CASSLGAGSTDTQYF
TRBV28	TRBJ2-7	TRBD1	-	TGTGCCAGCAGTGACCCCCCGGGACAGGGGGTCCACGAGCAGTACTTC	CASSDPPGQGVHEQYF
TRBV20-1	TRBJ2-7	TRBD2	-	TGCAGTGCTCGCGCTCTAGCGGGAGTCGCGGAGCAGTACTTC	CSARALAGVAEQYF
TRBV20-1	TRBJ2-3	-	-	TGCAGTGCTAGAGAGCCGGTTAGCACAGATACGCAGTATTTT	CSAREPVSTDTQYF
TRBV12-3/TRBV12-4	TRBJ1-1	-	-	TGTGCCAGCAGTTTAATAGACACTGAAGCTTTCTTT	CASSLIDTEAFF
TRBV5-1	TRBJ1-5	-	many	TGCGCCAGCAGCTTGGGGGGGACGGAAAATCAGCCCCAGCATTTT	CASSLGGTENQPQHF
TRBV9	TRBJ2-1	TRBD2	-	TGTGCCAGCAGCGTCCTAGCGGGGGCCGCCAATGAGCAGTTCTTC	CASSVLAGAANEQFF
TRBV27	TRBJ2-7	-	-	TGTGCCAGCAGTGTCCAGGGGAAGGCCTACGAGCAGTACTTC	CASSVQGKAYEQYF
TRBV25-1	TRBJ2-2	TRBD2	-	TGTGCCAGCAGTGACAGGGGACTAGCGGGAGGGCCGGACACCGGGGAGCTGTTTTTT	CASSDRGLAGGPDTGELFF